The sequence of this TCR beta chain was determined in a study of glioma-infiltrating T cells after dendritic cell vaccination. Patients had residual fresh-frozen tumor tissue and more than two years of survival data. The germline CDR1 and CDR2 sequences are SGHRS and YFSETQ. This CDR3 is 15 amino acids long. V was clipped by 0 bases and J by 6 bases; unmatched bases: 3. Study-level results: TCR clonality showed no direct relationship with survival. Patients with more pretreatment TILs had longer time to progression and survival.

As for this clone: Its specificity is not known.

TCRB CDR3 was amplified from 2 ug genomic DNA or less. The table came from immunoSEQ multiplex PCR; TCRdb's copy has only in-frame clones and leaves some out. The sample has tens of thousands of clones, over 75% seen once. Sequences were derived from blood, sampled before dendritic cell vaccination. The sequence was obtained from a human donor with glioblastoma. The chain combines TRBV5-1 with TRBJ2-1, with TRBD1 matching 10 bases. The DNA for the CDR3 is TGCGCCAGCAGCTTGGTTGGACAGGGGGTCAATGAGCAGTTCTTC. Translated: CASSLVGQGVNEQFF.